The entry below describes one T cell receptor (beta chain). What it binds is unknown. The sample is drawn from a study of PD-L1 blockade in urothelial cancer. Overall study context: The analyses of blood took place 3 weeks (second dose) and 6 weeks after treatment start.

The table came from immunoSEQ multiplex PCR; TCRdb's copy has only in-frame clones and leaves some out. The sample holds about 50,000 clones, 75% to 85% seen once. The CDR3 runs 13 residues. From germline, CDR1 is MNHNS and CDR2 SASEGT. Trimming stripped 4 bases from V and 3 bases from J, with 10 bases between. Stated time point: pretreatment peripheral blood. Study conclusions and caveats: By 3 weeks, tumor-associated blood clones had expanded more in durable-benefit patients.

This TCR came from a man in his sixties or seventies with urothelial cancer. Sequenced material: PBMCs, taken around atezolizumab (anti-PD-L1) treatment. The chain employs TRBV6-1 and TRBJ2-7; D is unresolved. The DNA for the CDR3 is TGTGCCAGCAGTGTAACGGGTGTCTACGAGCAGTACTTC. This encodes CASSVTGVYEQYF.